The 6 T cell receptor beta chains below come from one sample, sequenced in a study of shared clonotypes between healthy human individuals. TCRdb keeps only in-frame clones here, not all; method: immunoSEQ multiplex PCR. This table holds under 2.5 million clones, about 90% found once. The specimen was naive CD4+ T cells from PBMCs. Subset in this sample: CD45RA+ positively selected. The receptors derive from a man younger than 35 in good health. Some clones in this sample may be carry-over from other donors' samples.

The chain uses TRBV4-3 and TRBJ1-4, with D uncertain. With 0 bases removed from V and 4 bases from J, the gap between germline ends came to 12 bases. Germline V gene lookup returns CDR1 LGHNA and CDR2 YSLEER. The CDR3 contains 16 residues. CDR3 residues: CASSQDLRRVNEKLFF. CDR3 in DNA: TGCGCCAGCAGCCAAGATCTCCGAAGAGTTAATGAAAAACTGTTTTTT.

This clone appeared a single time. The rearrangement joins TRBV7-2 to TRBJ2-1; TRBD2 matches 9 bases. The trim removed 1 base at V and 4 bases at J, leaving 8 bases unmatched. Germline CDR1 SGHTA, CDR2 FQGNSA. The CDR3 has 17 amino acids. CDR3 in amino acids: CASSLVGGSGSYNEQFF. The CDR3 bases are TGTGCCAGCAGCTTAGTGGGGGGTAGCGGGAGTTACAATGAGCAGTTCTTC.

For this clone: At the DNA level, this CDR3 is encoded by other sequences in the same sample as well. The rearrangement uses TRBV5-1 and TRBJ2-1; the match to TRBD2 covers 13 bases. The germline gives CDR1 SGHRS, CDR2 YFSETQ. V was clipped by 0 bases and J by 8 bases; unmatched bases: 5. The CDR3 consists of 16 residues. The CDR3 nucleotides are TGCGCCAGCAGCTTGGTCGGACTAGCGGGAGTAGATGAGCAGTTCTTC. Protein product: CASSLVGLAGVDEQFF.

The rearrangement joins TRBV19 to TRBJ1-2, with D unresolved. The CDR3 is 16 amino acids. The V end was cut by 6 bases, the J end by 1 base, with 18 bases between. Germline values: CDR1 LNHDA, CDR2 SQIVND (reference sequence). The CDR3 DNA sequence: TGTGCCAGTAGCCCCCGGAGGACTACCTTTAACTATGGCTACACCTTC. It yields the protein CASSPRRTTFNYGYTF.

The chain carries TRBV19 and TRBJ1-4; D not resolved. Germline CDR1 LNHDA, CDR2 SQIVND (reference sequence). The length of the CDR3 is 16 residues. V lost 5 bases to trimming and J lost 6 bases, with 19 bases between them. CDR3 loop: CASSPHAGVWYEKLFF. The CDR3 DNA sequence: TGTGCCAGTAGTCCCCATGCGGGAGTCTGGTATGAAAAACTGTTTTTT.

The chain is built from TRBV5-8 and TRBJ2-2; no definite D call. Trimming cost V 0 bases and J 7 bases, with 13 bases left between them. This CDR3 is 15 amino acids long. Germline loops: CDR1 SGHTS, CDR2 YDEGEE. This CDR3 reads CASSLEGRADGELFF. For the CDR3, the DNA is TGTGCCAGCAGCTTGGAAGGAAGGGCGGACGGGGAGCTGTTTTTT.